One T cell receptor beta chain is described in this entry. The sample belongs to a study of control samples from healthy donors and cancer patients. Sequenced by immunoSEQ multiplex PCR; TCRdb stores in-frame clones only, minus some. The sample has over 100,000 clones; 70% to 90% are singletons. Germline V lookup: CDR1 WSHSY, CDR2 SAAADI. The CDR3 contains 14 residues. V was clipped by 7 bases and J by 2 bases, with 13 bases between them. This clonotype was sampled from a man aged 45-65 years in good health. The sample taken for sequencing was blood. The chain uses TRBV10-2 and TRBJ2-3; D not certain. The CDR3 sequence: CASIISEATDTQYF. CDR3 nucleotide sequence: TGCGCCAGCATCATCAGCGAAGCCACAGATACGCAGTATTTT.